One and the same sample provided the 5 T cell receptor beta chains below, sequenced in a study of shared clonotypes between healthy human individuals. This table comes from immunoSEQ multiplex PCR, and its TCRdb copy is limited to in-frame clones, with some not included. The table includes some 700,000 clones, about nine tenths detected once. Sequencing used memory CD8+ T cells from PBMCs. As for subset: CD45RO+ cells pooled with CCR7-negative TemRA cells. Receptor source: a man aged 18 to 30 in good health. Some clones in this sample may be carry-over from other donors' samples.

The CDR3 here is CASSPREPREAFF. DNA of the CDR3: TGTGCCAGCAGTCCCAGGGAGCCCAGGGAAGCTTTCTTT. The chain carries TRBV27 and TRBJ1-1; possible D gene TRBD1, 5 bases. Looked up from germline, CDR1 is MNHEY and CDR2 is SMNVEV (reference sequence). The CDR3 loop spans 13 amino acids. Deletions cut 5 bases from V and 8 bases from J, with 15 bases between.

V is TRBV11-1 and J is TRBJ2-7, with D unclear. The CDR3 has 15 residues. Germline V lookup: CDR1 SGHAT, CDR2 FQDESV (reference sequence). The germline V and J ends were trimmed by 3 bases and 5 bases, with 17 bases remaining between them. This CDR3 reads CASSFGRAFWNEQYF. Written as DNA, the CDR3 is TGTGCCAGCAGCTTCGGTAGGGCGTTCTGGAACGAGCAGTACTTC. Using reference TRBV11-1 and TRBJ2-7 for the parts outside the CDR3, the full variable domain is EAEVAQSPRYKITEKSQAVAFWCDPISGHATLYWYRQILGQGPELLVQFQDESVVDDSQLPKDRFSAERLKGVDSTLKIQPAELGDSAMYLCASSFGRAFWNEQYFGPGTRLTVT.

This chain uses TRBV11-2 with TRBJ2-3; no firm D call. Germline lookup yields CDR1 SGHAT and CDR2 FQNNGV. The CDR3 has 15 residues. Trimming removed 5 bases at V and 2 bases at J, with 14 bases between. CDR3 DNA sequence: TGTGCCAGCAGCGTCGACATGTCTCTCACAGATACGCAGTATTTT. This translates into CASSVDMSLTDTQYF.

V and J are TRBV4-2 and TRBJ2-1; 10 nucleotides align to TRBD2. J lost 4 bases, V lost 3 bases, and 6 bases had no gene match. The germline gives CDR1 LGHNA, CDR2 YNFKEQ. CDR3 size: 16 residues. CDR3 region: CASSQEASGSYNEQFF. DNA for the CDR3: TGTGCCAGCAGCCAGGAAGCTAGCGGGAGTTACAATGAGCAGTTCTTC.

A note on this clone: Additional DNA sequences in this sample encode the identical CDR3. The CDR3 DNA follows: TGTGCCAGCAGCCCGAACACCGGGGAGCTGTTTTTT. Its translation is CASSPNTGELFF. V usage is TRBV27 and J usage is TRBJ2-2; D uncertain. Germline CDR1 is MNHEY and CDR2 is SMNVEV (reference sequence). Trimming left V 6 bases short and J 0 bases short, with 2 bases between. The CDR3 extends over 12 amino acids.